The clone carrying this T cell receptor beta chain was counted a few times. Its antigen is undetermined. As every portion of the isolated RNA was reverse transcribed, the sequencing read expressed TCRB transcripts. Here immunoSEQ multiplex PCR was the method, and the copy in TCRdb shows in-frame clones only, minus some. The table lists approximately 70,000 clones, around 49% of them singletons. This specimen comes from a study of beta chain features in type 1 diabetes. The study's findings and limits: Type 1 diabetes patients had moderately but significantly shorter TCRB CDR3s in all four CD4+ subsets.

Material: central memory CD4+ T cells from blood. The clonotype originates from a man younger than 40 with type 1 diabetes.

Written as DNA, the CDR3 is TGTGCCATCAGTGAGGCGGGGTCGGCCAAAAACATTCAGTACTTC. Its protein product is CAISEAGSAKNIQYF. The V call is TRBV10-3, the J call TRBJ2-4, with D possibly TRBD2 on 6 matching bases. The CDR3 consists of 15 residues. Germline V gives CDR1 ENHRY, CDR2 SYGVKD. The ends were cut back, 2 bases at V and 1 base at J, with 9 bases in the middle.